The source of this TCR beta chain is a study of T cell responses to AZD1222 COVID-19 vaccine. The germline gives CDR1 GTSNPN, CDR2 SVGIG (reference sequence). After removal of 3 bases from V and 5 bases from J, the junction contained 11 bases not matched to a gene. The CDR3 covers 16 residues. Assay used: immunoSEQ multiplex PCR; TCRdb lists only in-frame clones, some missing. This table holds approximately 150,000 clones, roughly nine tenths found once. The source material was peripheral blood, sampled on day 0 of AZD1222 vaccination. The chain recombines TRBV30 with TRBJ2-2; 8 nucleotides line up with TRBD1. The source of this sequence is an adult in good health. The CDR3, as DNA: TGTGCCTGGAGGGAGATAGGACAGGGAAGAACCGGGGAGCTGTTTTTT. Its translation is CAWREIGQGRTGELFF. Full variable domain (outside the CDR3, taken from reference TRBV30 and TRBJ2-2): SQTIHQWPATLVQPVGSPLSLECTVEGTSNPNLYWYRQAAGRGLQLLFYSVGIGQISSEVPQNLSASRPQDRQFILSSKKLLLSDSGFYLCAWREIGQGRTGELFFGEGSRLTVL.